The rows below give T cell receptor beta chains drawn from one sample of a study of cytomegalovirus exposure and HLA in healthy donors. Method: immunoSEQ multiplex PCR; TCRdb's copy keeps in-frame clones and lacks some. Here the sample spans approximately 150,000 clones, 75% to 80% being singletons. What was sequenced was PBMCs. The receptors stem from a woman between 25 and 40 years old in good health and CMV-seronegative. Each CDR3 is given with its conserved first and last residue. The D gene is left open where the match is weak. Clone size is given for some rows only: seen once, a few or many times, or a class if the clone is expanded.

TRBJ1-1	TRBD1	TRBV4-1	NA	CASSQDTGEYDTEAFF	TGCGCCAGCAGCCAAGATACAGGGGAGTATGACACTGAAGCTTTCTTT
TRBJ2-4	NA	TRBV6-5	few	CASGGPKNIQYF	TGTGCCAGCGGGGGCCCCAAAAACATTCAGTACTTC
TRBJ1-1	NA	TRBV30	once	CAWSVIGHRPLINTEAFF	TGTGCCTGGAGTGTGATTGGGCACAGGCCGCTTATTAACACTGAAGCTTTCTTT
TRBJ1-2	NA	TRBV5-1	NA	CASSSEGGGVYGYTF	TGCGCCAGCAGCTCCGAGGGTGGAGGGGTCTATGGCTACACCTTC
TRBJ2-3	TRBD2	TRBV6-6	NA	CASSRGAGGQADTQYF	TGTGCCAGCAGTCGGGGTGCGGGGGGGCAGGCAGATACGCAGTATTTT
TRBJ2-5	TRBD2	TRBV9	NA	CASSVDLAGGLRETQYF	TGTGCCAGCAGCGTAGACCTAGCGGGGGGGCTGAGGGAGACCCAGTACTTC
TRBJ1-3	NA	TRBV13	NA	CASSLGTSGNTIYF	TGTGCCAGCAGCTTAGGGACATCTGGAAACACCATATATTTT
TRBJ1-5	NA	TRBV4-2	NA	CASSLEASLSNQPQHF	TGTGCCAGCAGCCTAGAAGCGTCTCTAAGTAATCAGCCCCAGCATTTT
TRBJ2-1	NA	TRBV5-1	NA	CASSLGGVTYNEQFF	TGCGCCAGCAGCTTGGGGGGGGTTACCTACAATGAGCAGTTCTTC
TRBJ1-1	TRBD1	TRBV7-2	NA	CASSHRQGGTEAFF	TGTGCCAGCAGCCACCGACAGGGAGGAACTGAAGCTTTCTTT
TRBJ1-2	TRBD1	TRBV25-1	NA	CASSFPIGGSNYGYTF	TGTGCCAGCAGTTTTCCCATAGGGGGCAGCAACTATGGCTACACCTTC
TRBJ1-1	TRBD1	TRBV4-1	NA	CASSRDSSNTEAFF	TGCGCCAGCAGCAGGGACAGTTCGAACACTGAAGCTTTCTTT
TRBJ2-2	NA	TRBV9	NA	CASSVGPSPINTGELFF	TGTGCCAGCAGCGTAGGCCCTAGCCCGATTAACACCGGGGAGCTGTTTTTT
TRBJ1-2	TRBD1	TRBV5-6	NA	CASSPGQGGYGYTF	TGTGCCAGCAGCCCGGGACAGGGTGGCTATGGCTACACCTTC